This TCR beta chain was sequenced for a study of blood T cell repertoires in COVID-19 (TCRdb year 2020). For the study in its entirety: Collaborator samples came from the United States, Italy and Spain and covered acute and convalescent phases of COVID-19. The prospective study material was composed of cDNA or gDNA derived from T cells, B-cell-depleted T cells, or PBMCs. A freely available public database, intended as a resource for researchers studying the immune response to SARS-CoV-2, is where the repertoires were released. Sample metadata almost always included a de-identified subject ID, COVID-19 status, age in years and sex. The samples were drawn from two sources: the first 160 participants of the ongoing ImmuneRACE study, and over 1,000 subjects contributed by 6 global collaborators. The dataset comprised deeply sampled blood TCRbeta repertoires from subjects exposed to, actively infected with, or recovered from COVID-19. Where available, HLA class I and class II types were taken from metadata supplied by the sample provider and were not determined by assay-based typing. Paper-wide results and their limitations: The quantity of clinical and demographic metadata differed by source and by participant and was supplied without curation.

Collaborating institutions collected whole blood in K2EDTA tubes following their own protocols. For TCRbeta analysis, collaborator samples were shipped as frozen whole blood, as isolated PBMCs, or as DNA extracted from either sample type. Trimming leaves V shorter by 1 base and J shorter by 4 bases, with the junction holding 4 bases beyond the gene matches. Per the germline V gene, SGHDT is the CDR1 and YYEEEE is the CDR2. The CDR3 holds 15 amino acids from the cysteine to the phenylalanine. The kept DNA is CDR3 alone, 45 bases in frame from the first base. The immunoSEQ Assay, a bias-controlled multiplex PCR, was used to amplify TCRbeta CDR3 regions from genomic DNA. As for how the authors treated the data: The number of nucleated cells in each sample was estimated by amplification of reference gene primers within the assay. To quantify the absolute abundance of each unique TCRbeta CDR3 rearrangement, sequence reads were collapsed and filtered. Productive Simpson clonality was computed per sample as the square root of Simpson's diversity index over productive rearrangements. TCRdb took this table from immuneACCESS and kept in-frame rearrangements with V and J called. Such tables lack part of the clones; where checked against another copy, unresolved V genes explain under half of the gap, and the rest is unexplained. V, J and clone size are those of that table, while D and trimming were read from the DNA. The sample table holds approximately 120,000 clones, of which 69% were seen once. Roughly 2% of the sample is in the top ten clones.

To note about this clone: It has no known antigen specificity. No base quality information exists; no much larger clone differs at one position.

The V and J segments used are TRBV5-6 and TRBJ2-4; 8 junctional bases match TRBD1. Material: peripheral blood. This TCR was recovered from a woman aged 65 to 85 with acute or convalescent COVID-19. The DNA reads as follows: TGTGCCAGCAGCTTGACAGGGGGACCTAAAAACATTCAGTACTTC. The encoded protein is CASSLTGGPKNIQYF. Here the CDR3 is joined to the reference TRBV5-6 and TRBJ2-4 genes, and the full variable domain is: DAGVTQSPTHLIKTRGQQVTLRCSPKSGHDTVSWYQQALGQGPQFIFQYYEEEERQRGNFPDRFSGHQFPNYSSELNVNALLLGDSALYLCASSLTGGPKNIQYFGAGTRLSVL.